This T cell receptor (beta chain) was captured in a study of cytomegalovirus exposure and HLA in healthy donors. Study outcomes and limitations: Evidence from a later analysis indicated that most CMV-associated TCR beta chains looked HLA-restricted. The study dropped some indistinguishable V segments, TRBV6-2 and TRBV6-3 among them. For TCR beta chains, V- and J-gene trimming was later linked to a missense DCLRE1C variant. Analysis performed later found about 17,000 TCR beta sequences associated with HLA alleles at 0.05 false discovery rate.

To note about this clone: Its antigen remains unidentified.

The PCR ran on 60 Vbeta and 13 Jbeta primers. Clones were read by immunoSEQ multiplex PCR, and TCRdb kept only the in-frame ones, dropping some. The top ten hold less than 3.5% of the sample, which has tens of thousands of clones, 79% seen once. The CDR3 runs to 15 residues. The V gene end was trimmed by 2 bases and the J gene end by 5 bases; junction bases not matched to a gene: 5. The germline CDR1 and CDR2 sequences are LNHDA and SQIVND (reference sequence). The sample taken for sequencing was PBMCs. The rearrangement uses TRBV19 and TRBJ2-3; TRBD1 matches at 9 bases. This TCR was recovered from a woman under 40 in good health and CMV-seronegative. The CDR3 protein is CASSIRTGEIDTQYF. The CDR3 DNA reads TGTGCCAGTAGTATACGGACAGGGGAAATAGATACGCAGTATTTT.